This T cell receptor beta chain emerged from a study of PD-1 blockade in classical Hodgkin lymphoma. Whole-study findings and limits: For complete responders, baseline diversity was comparable to that of newly diagnosed patients. TCR diversity at baseline was reported to be reduced in newly diagnosed patients relative to healthy donors.

Autologous stem cell transplantation was followed by relapse in every patient, and brentuximab vedotin exposure varied. Best responses fell into complete response, partial response or progressive disease. Concerning this clone itself: Its target is not known.

The table came from immunoSEQ multiplex PCR; TCRdb's copy has only in-frame clones and leaves some out. Among tens of thousands of clones listed, around 90% were seen once. V lost 6 bases to trimming and J lost 5 bases, with 17 bases between them. The CDR3 covers 15 residues. Germline-derived CDR1 and CDR2 are LNHDA and SQIVND (reference sequence). The chain has TRBV19 and TRBJ2-1; D gene ambiguous. This receptor was taken from a human donor with classical Hodgkin lymphoma. This material consisted of peripheral blood mononuclear cells (PBMCs), taken before the second cycle of nivolumab. The CDR3 spells CASSFRYTFNNEQFF. The CDR3, as DNA: TGTGCCAGTAGCTTCAGGTACACGTTTAACAATGAGCAGTTCTTC.